The 30 T cell receptor beta chains presented below share a single source sample, sequenced in a study of Ad26.COV2.S vaccination and SARS-CoV-2 variants. Assay used: immunoSEQ multiplex PCR; TCRdb lists only in-frame clones, some missing. The table has 300,000 to 400,000 clones, 85% seen once. Stated treatment: 15 to 20 received Ad26.COV2.S at low or high dose, single or two shots; roughly 5 received placebo; per-sample allocation not given. The study sampled participants on day 63 after the first vaccine or placebo injection. Sequencing used peripheral blood, obtained in a trial of Ad26.COV2.S vaccine versus placebo. Source of these receptors: a person aged 18-60 years who received the Ad26.COV2.S COVID-19 vaccine or a placebo.

The V and J genes are TRBV7-7 and TRBJ2-1, with D possibly being TRBD1 or TRBD2 (6 bases each). The CDR3 spans 15 residues. The V gene's germline CDR1 is SSHAT and CDR2 FNYEAQ (reference sequence). Trimming shortened V by 1 base and J by 3 bases, and 10 bases separated the two germline ends. The CDR3 here is CASSLDGGHYNEQFF. The DNA of the CDR3 is TGTGCCAGCAGCTTAGACGGGGGCCACTACAATGAGCAGTTCTTC. Full variable domain (remainder filled in from reference TRBV7-7 and TRBJ2-1): GAGVSQSPRYKVTKRGQDVTLRCDPISSHATLYWYQQALGQGPEFLTYFNYEAQPDKSGLPSDRFSAERPEGSISTLTIQRTEQRDSAMYRCASSLDGGHYNEQFFGPGTRLTVL.

The chain carries TRBV19 and TRBJ2-1; possible D gene TRBD1, 6 bases. The V end lost 5 bases, the J end lost 7 bases, and 24 bases lay between the germline ends. The CDR3 loop spans 17 amino acids. CDR1 LNHDA and CDR2 SQIVND come from the germline V gene (reference sequence). Here the CDR3 reads CASSLTPTAQGTNEQFF. The CDR3 DNA reads TGTGCCAGTAGTCTAACGCCGACAGCCCAAGGGACAAATGAGCAGTTCTTC.

This chain links TRBV12-3 or TRBV12-4 with TRBJ1-1; D might be TRBD1 (5 bases). The germline V and J ends were trimmed by 7 bases and 1 base, with 10 bases remaining between them. The CDR3 has 13 residues. As DNA, the CDR3 is TGTGCCAGCAACCCCACAGGGAACACTGAAGCTTTCTTT. Translating it yields CASNPTGNTEAFF.

The chain is built from TRBV11-2 and TRBJ1-3; weak D call: TRBD1 (6 bases). Trimming removed 6 bases at V and 1 base at J, with 13 bases between. This CDR3 contains 15 residues. CDR1 and CDR2 (germline): SGHAT, FQNNGV. The CDR3 coding sequence is TGTGCCAGCAGGTACACAGGGAATTCTGGAAACACCATATATTTT. It specifies CASRYTGNSGNTIYF.

The chain employs TRBV9 and TRBJ2-5, with 13 positions matching TRBD2. CDR1 and CDR2 (germline): SGDLS, YYNGEE. V shed 1 base, J shed 2 bases, and the junction held 8 bases outside the gene matches. The CDR3 contains 18 residues. CDR3 sequence (DNA): TGTGCCAGCAGCGTATCCACGGGACTAGCGGGGAGGCAAGAGACCCAGTACTTC. Protein: CASSVSTGLAGRQETQYF.

The chain has TRBV28 and TRBJ1-3; 11 bases align to TRBD1. Unmatched junction bases numbered 6, after V lost 5 bases and J lost 3 bases. CDR3 length equals 16 residues. Germline V CDR1 and CDR2: MDHEN, SYDVKM. The CDR3 nucleotides are TGTGCCAGCAGTCGACGGACAGGGGGCAATGGAAACACCATATATTTT. It translates to CASSRRTGGNGNTIYF.

V is TRBV5-1 and J is TRBJ1-2; 7 bases match TRBD1. The ends lost 2 bases at V and 7 bases at J; junction bases unmatched: 5. The CDR3 covers 13 residues. Germline V CDR1 and CDR2: SGHRS, YFSETQ. Here the CDR3 DNA reads TGCGCCAGCAGCTTTGCCCCAGGGGGTGGCTACACCTTC. Translated, it gives CASSFAPGGGYTF.

The CDR3 spells CASTHPPRCFLRNYF. The DNA for the CDR3 is TGTGCCAGTACCCACCCCCCTCGTTGTTTCTTGAGGAACTACTTC. V is TRBV19 and J is TRBJ2-5; D remains ambiguous. This CDR3 is 15 amino acids long. V dropped 7 bases and J dropped 14 bases, with 29 bases sitting between them. Germline CDR1 is LNHDA and CDR2 is SQIVND (reference sequence).

This clone was seen just once. V is TRBV10-3 and J is TRBJ1-1, with TRBD1 as a possible D gene (6 bases). CDR1 is ENHRY, CDR2 SYGVKD, per germline. This CDR3 spans 13 amino acids. This chain's CDR3 is CASSGAAGTEAFF. The CDR3 DNA follows: TGTGCTTCGTCGGGGGCTGCGGGCACTGAAGCTTTCTTT.

This chain links TRBV5-1 with TRBJ1-1, with D unresolved. Germline-derived CDR1 and CDR2 are SGHRS and YFSETQ. V shed 3 bases and J shed 0 bases, with 9 bases lying between them. This CDR3 is 14 amino acids long. The DNA for the CDR3 is TGCGCCAGCAGCTCGGGTGATATGAACACTGAAGCTTTCTTT. Translation: CASSSGDMNTEAFF.

This chain joins TRBV19 and TRBJ1-5; the D is unclear. The ends were cut back, 1 base at V and 3 bases at J, with 7 bases in the middle. CDR3 length: 14 amino acids. Germline lookup yields CDR1 LNHDA and CDR2 SQIVND (reference sequence). Here the CDR3 reads CASSIGRFNQPQHF. The CDR3, as DNA: TGTGCCAGTAGTATAGGACGGTTCAATCAGCCCCAGCATTTT.

This chain joins TRBV7-9 and TRBJ2-7; either TRBD1 or TRBD2 may fit D (6 bases each). CDR3 length equals 13 residues. The V gene lost 5 bases and the J gene lost 0 bases, with 8 bases spanning the gap. The germline V gene encodes CDR1 SEHNR and CDR2 FQNEAQ (reference sequence). CDR3 residues: CASSAGHSYEQYF. Here the CDR3 DNA reads TGTGCCAGCAGCGCGGGACACTCCTACGAGCAGTACTTC.

Turning to this clone: One end of the junction varies from germline; a read error may be responsible. The chain is built from TRBV19 and TRBJ1-2, with a possible D match to TRBD1 (6 bases). Germline lookup yields CDR1 LNHDA and CDR2 SQIVND (reference sequence). CDR3 length: 15 amino acids. The CDR3, as DNA: TGTACCAGTAGTATGGGGGGAACAGGGACCTATGGCTACACCTTC. Its translation is CTSSMGGTGTYGYTF.

This chain connects TRBV30 to TRBJ2-5; 8 nucleotides align to TRBD1. This CDR3 region has 11 residues. The ends lost 8 bases at V and 7 bases at J; junction bases unmatched: 6. Germline V CDR1 and CDR2: GTSNPN, SVGIG (reference sequence). The CDR3 region has the DNA TGTGCCGCCGGACAGGGTCCGACCCAGTACTTC. Protein sequence: CAAGQGPTQYF.

The rearrangement links TRBV5-8 to TRBJ1-6; perhaps TRBD1 as D (6 bases). V was pared by 4 bases and J by 9 bases, with 14 bases between. The CDR3 runs to 14 residues. CDR1 is SGHTS, CDR2 YDEGEE, per germline. CDR3 in DNA: TGTGCCAGCAGCCGAGGGACACCGCTTTCACCCCTCCACTTT. Its protein product is CASSRGTPLSPLHF.

This clone was picked up one time. The chain recombines TRBV3-1 (or the pseudogene TRBV3-2) with TRBJ1-2; D possibly corresponds to TRBD1 (6 bases). The V end was cut by 4 bases, the J end by 6 bases, with 18 bases between. Germline-derived CDR1 and CDR2 are LGHDT and YNNKEL (reference sequence). This CDR3 has 15 residues. The CDR3 protein is CASSRSGGAKDGYTF. Written as DNA, the CDR3 is TGTGCCAGCAGCCGGTCGGGGGGGGCGAAGGATGGCTACACCTTC.

The chain employs TRBV30 and TRBJ1-5, with D possibly matching TRBD1 (6 bases). CDR1 is GTSNPN and CDR2 is SVGIG in the germline V gene (reference sequence). This CDR3 has 15 amino acids. The V and J ends lost 3 bases and 1 base respectively, with 13 bases between them. CDR3 nucleotides: TGTGCCTGGAGCACAGGGCTGGGGAGCAATCAGCCCCAGCATTTT. Amino acids: CAWSTGLGSNQPQHF. Drawing the rest from reference TRBV30 and TRBJ1-5, the complete variable domain is SQTIHQWPATLVQPVGSPLSLECTVEGTSNPNLYWYRQAAGRGLQLLFYSVGIGQISSEVPQNLSASRPQDRQFILSSKKLLLSDSGFYLCAWSTGLGSNQPQHFGDGTRLSIL.

This chain links TRBV6-5 with TRBJ1-6; TRBD1 is a possible D gene (5 bases). The V end lost 5 bases, the J end lost 8 bases, and 13 bases lay between the germline ends. CDR3 length: 14 amino acids. The germline V gene encodes CDR1 MNHEY and CDR2 SVGAGI. CDR3 sequence reads: CASSTGLGDSPLHF. The CDR3, as DNA: TGTGCCAGCAGTACAGGCCTGGGGGATTCACCCCTCCACTTT.

The chain joins TRBV5-1 to TRBJ2-2, with D unclear. V was trimmed by 2 bases and J by 0 bases, leaving 2 bases between them. CDR1 is SGHRS, CDR2 YFSETQ, per germline. This CDR3 is 13 amino acids long. CDR3 region: CASSLTNTGELFF. CDR3 DNA sequence: TGCGCCAGCAGCTTAACGAACACCGGGGAGCTGTTTTTT.

The chain joins TRBV7-8 to TRBJ2-1, with D maybe TRBD1 (7 bases). The CDR3 contains 17 residues. The germline CDR1 and CDR2 sequences are SGHVS and FQNEAQ. V was shortened by 4 bases and J by 5 bases, with 21 bases between the two germline ends. CDR3 DNA: TGTGCCAGCAGCTGGGGGCTGGGCAGGGGGGATCACAATGAGCAGTTCTTC. Its translation is CASSWGLGRGDHNEQFF.

V and J are TRBV27 and TRBJ2-7, with TRBD2 matching 7 bases. In germline, CDR1 is MNHEY, CDR2 SMNVEV (reference sequence). This CDR3 contains 18 residues. V lost 5 bases, J lost 0 bases, and 16 bases stayed unmatched. The CDR3 is CASSEGRTSGASSYEQYF. CDR3 nucleotide sequence: TGTGCCAGCAGTGAAGGACGGACGAGCGGGGCGAGCTCCTACGAGCAGTACTTC.

This clone was seen a few times. J is TRBJ2-3 and V is TRBV6-5; 8 nucleotides agree with TRBD1. The CDR3 covers 14 residues. V trimming: 6 bases; J trimming: 6 bases; junction bases outside the gene matches: 8. Germline CDR1 and CDR2: MNHEY and SVGAGI. For the CDR3, the DNA is TGTGCCAGCAGCGACAGGGGCAAGGGCGATACGCAGTATTTT. Protein product: CASSDRGKGDTQYF.

The chain joins TRBV5-4 to TRBJ2-7, with 9 bases aligning to TRBD1. The germline V gene has CDR1 SGHNT and CDR2 YYREEE (reference sequence). The CDR3 loop spans 15 amino acids. The V segment lost 4 bases and the J segment 2 bases; nucleotides outside the gene matches: 7. CDR3 bases: TGTGCCAGCAGCCCACCGGGACAGGGACCCTACGAGCAGTACTTC. It codes for CASSPPGQGPYEQYF.

This chain joins TRBV7-9 and TRBJ1-2; 10 positions agree with TRBD1. CDR1 and CDR2 (germline): SEHNR, FQNEAQ (reference sequence). Trimming at V came to 4 bases and at J to 3 bases, leaving 2 bases not matched to a gene. The CDR3 covers 14 residues. For the CDR3, the DNA is TGTGCCAGCAGCTGGGACAGGGGTGACTATGGCTACACCTTC. It translates to CASSWDRGDYGYTF.

The V and J genes are TRBV4-1 and TRBJ2-7; possibly TRBD2 for D (5 bases). CDR1 is MGHRA and CDR2 is YSYEKL in the germline V gene. The CDR3 has 17 residues. Trimming removed 1 base at V and 2 bases at J, with 18 bases between. CDR3: CASSQGIWAKEAYEQYF. For the CDR3, the DNA is TGCGCCAGCAGCCAAGGTATATGGGCCAAGGAGGCCTACGAGCAGTACTTC.

This chain uses TRBV5-6 with TRBJ1-3; D is perhaps TRBD1 (5 bases). From germline, CDR1 is SGHDT and CDR2 YYEEEE. The V and J ends lost 4 bases and 0 bases respectively, with 17 bases between them. The CDR3 loop spans 17 amino acids. CDR3 DNA: TGTGCCAGCAGCCCCCCTGGGGGTACAGACTCTGGAAACACCATATATTTT. As protein: CASSPPGGTDSGNTIYF.

The chain combines TRBV7-9 with TRBJ2-1; the match to TRBD2 covers 14 bases. Germline V gives CDR1 SEHNR, CDR2 FQNEAQ (reference sequence). J was trimmed by 4 bases and V by 9 bases; bases with no gene match: 2. This CDR3 region has 14 residues. The CDR3 region has the DNA TGTGCCAGTAGGACTAGCGGGGGGTACAATGAGCAGTTCTTC. Amino acid sequence: CASRTSGGYNEQFF.

The chain recombines TRBV30 with TRBJ1-5; D unclear. Trimming removed 1 base at V and 6 bases at J, with 7 bases between. Germline CDR1 GTSNPN, CDR2 SVGIG (reference sequence). The CDR3 loop spans 12 amino acids. In DNA, the CDR3 is TGTGCCTGGAGTGCGGTTGCTCAGCCCCAGCATTTT. Encoded protein: CAWSAVAQPQHF.

Only a few counts were recorded for this clone. The chain combines TRBV2 with TRBJ1-1, with D possibly matching TRBD1 (5 bases). Germline V gives CDR1 SNHLY, CDR2 FYNNEI. The length of the CDR3 is 13 residues. V lost 5 bases to trimming and J lost 6 bases, with 13 bases between them. The DNA of the CDR3 is TGTGCCAGCAGTCCCGGGACTTCTTCTGAAGCTTTCTTT. The encoded protein is CASSPGTSSEAFF.

The V and J genes are TRBV28 and TRBJ2-7; 10 bases match TRBD2. CDR1 is MDHEN, CDR2 SYDVKM, per germline. The CDR3 runs 14 residues. V lost 6 bases and J lost 7; bases outside the gene matches: 9. This CDR3 reads CASRTPGLAWEQYF. CDR3 nucleotide sequence: TGTGCCAGCAGAACACCGGGACTAGCGTGGGAGCAGTACTTC. The whole variable domain, filled in from reference TRBV28 and TRBJ2-7, reads DVKVTQSSRYLVKRTGEKVFLECVQDMDHENMFWYRQDPGLGLRLIYFSYDVKMKEKGDIPEGYSVSREKKERFSLILESASTNQTSMYLCASRTPGLAWEQYFGPGTRLTVT.